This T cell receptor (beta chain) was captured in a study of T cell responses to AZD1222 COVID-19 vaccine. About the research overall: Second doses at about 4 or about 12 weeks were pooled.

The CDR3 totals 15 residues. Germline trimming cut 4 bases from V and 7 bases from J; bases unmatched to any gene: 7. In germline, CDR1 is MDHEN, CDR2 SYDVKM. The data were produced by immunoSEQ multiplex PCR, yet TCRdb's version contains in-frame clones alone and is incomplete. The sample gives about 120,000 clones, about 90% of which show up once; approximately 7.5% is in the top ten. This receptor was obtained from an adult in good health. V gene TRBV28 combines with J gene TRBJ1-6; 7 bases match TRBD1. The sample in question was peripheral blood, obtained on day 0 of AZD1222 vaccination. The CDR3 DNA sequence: TGTGCCAGCAGTTCCCGGGACAGCCTAAATTCACCCCTCCACTTT. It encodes CASSSRDSLNSPLHF. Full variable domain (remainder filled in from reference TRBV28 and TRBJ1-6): DVKVTQSSRYLVKRTGEKVFLECVQDMDHENMFWYRQDPGLGLRLIYFSYDVKMKEKGDIPEGYSVSREKKERFSLILESASTNQTSMYLCASSSRDSLNSPLHFGNGTRLTVT.